This TCR beta chain was found in a study of blood T cell repertoires in COVID-19. Study as a whole: The origin of the acute and convalescent COVID-19 samples was the United States, Italy and Spain.

Germline CDR1 reads LNHDA; CDR2 reads SQIVND (reference sequence). With V trimmed by 5 bases and J by 5 bases, 5 bases remained unmatched. CDR3 length: 13 residues. As originally analysed: For nucleated cells, counts were estimated from reference gene primer amplification. Repertoires were generated with immunoSEQ multiplex PCR, while TCRdb's copy carries only in-frame clones and drops some. V and J calls and clone size are as listed in that table; D and trimming were resolved from the DNA. This table holds about 280,000 clones, 65% to 90% found once. The V gene is TRBV19, the J gene TRBJ1-1; 7 positions agree with TRBD1. This sequence originates from a man aged 50 or older with active or convalescent COVID-19. Specimen: peripheral blood. The CDR3 DNA reads TGTGCCAGTAGTCAGGGGGGAAGGACTGAAGCTTTCTTT. Its translation is CASSQGGRTEAFF.